This section outlines one T cell receptor beta chain sequence together with its context. The source of the sample is a study of control samples from healthy donors and cancer patients. The repertoire was sequenced with immunoSEQ multiplex PCR; TCRdb's copy has only in-frame clones and lacks some. In the table there are some 200,000 clones, roughly 94% of which are singletons. Input material: blood. The TCR originated in a man aged 45-65 years in good health.

The CDR3 loop is CASSPWQTYGYTF. The CDR3, as DNA: TGTGCCAGCTCACCCTGGCAGACTTATGGCTACACCTTC. The J gene is TRBJ1-2, the V gene TRBV18; D ambiguous. The CDR3 loop spans 13 amino acids. The germline V gene has CDR1 KGHSH and CDR2 LQKENI. Trimming took off 3 bases at V and 5 bases at J, with 10 bases between the two ends.